The 20 T cell receptor beta chains given below trace back to one sample, sequenced in a study of beta chain features in type 1 diabetes. The study, taken as a whole, reports: Among all four CD4+ subsets, Type 1 diabetes patients had TCRB CDR3s that were moderately but significantly shorter.

Reverse transcribing all isolated RNA meant expressed TCRB transcripts were sequenced. Repertoires were generated with immunoSEQ multiplex PCR, while TCRdb's copy carries only in-frame clones and drops some. The data show 150,000 to 200,000 clones, about 8.3% seen once. These receptors' targets are unknown. Sequenced material: central memory CD4+ T cells from blood. These receptors originate from a woman aged 18-30 years with type 1 diabetes.

A few counts support this clone. V and J are TRBV4-3 and TRBJ1-4; TRBD1 aligns across 9 bases. CDR1 is LGHNA and CDR2 is YSLEER in the germline V gene. The CDR3 runs 18 residues. Germline trimming cut 0 bases from V and 7 bases from J; bases unmatched to any gene: 12. The CDR3 DNA reads TGCGCCAGCAGCCAAGATAGAGGTGGACAGGGGCTTAGTGAAAAACTGTTTTTT. Translating gives CASSQDRGGQGLSEKLFF.

This clone was detected many times. The chain combines TRBV18 with TRBJ2-5; TRBD2 might be the D (5 bases). The V end lost 4 bases, the J end lost 2 bases, and 11 bases lay between the germline ends. This CDR3 region has 14 residues. CDR1 KGHSH and CDR2 LQKENI come from the germline V gene. In DNA, the CDR3 is TGTGCCAGCTCACTCCAAGAGGGACAAGAGACCCAGTACTTC. It is translated as CASSLQEGQETQYF. The complete variable domain, with remaining parts taken from reference TRBV18 and TRBJ2-5, reads NAGVMQNPRHLVRRRGQEARLRCSPMKGHSHVYWYRQLPEEGLKFMVYLQKENIIDESGMPKERFSAEFPKEGPSILRIQQVVRGDSAAYFCASSLQEGQETQYFGPGTRLLVL.

The chain uses TRBV20-1 and TRBJ2-5; no firm D call. Trimming cost V 5 bases and J 5 bases, with 9 bases left between them. The CDR3 has 11 amino acids. Germline CDR1 reads DFQATT; CDR2 reads SNEGSKA (reference sequence). The CDR3 region has the DNA TGCAGTGCTTCAAATCGGGAGACCCAGTACTTC. The encoded protein is CSASNRETQYF.

The gene calls are TRBV28 and TRBJ1-1; possible D gene TRBD1, 6 bases. Germline CDR1 and CDR2: MDHEN and SYDVKM. The CDR3 spans 11 residues. V lost 11 bases and J 7 bases, leaving 14 bases between the germline ends. CDR3 region: CAGAGAREAFF. CDR3 coding DNA: TGTGCCGGGGCAGGGGCCCGTGAAGCTTTCTTT.

To note about this clone: A much larger clonotype is one base distant, so this may be a read error. At the DNA level, this CDR3 is encoded by other sequences in the same sample as well. This sequence joins TRBV6-5 and TRBJ2-7; weak D call: TRBD2 (5 bases). The V gene lost 6 bases and the J gene lost 3 bases, with 6 bases spanning the gap. Germline CDR1 reads MNHEY; CDR2 reads SVGAGI. This CDR3 is built from 11 residues. The CDR3 nucleotides read TGTGCCAGCAGCCGGGGCTACGAGCAGTACTTC. Amino acids: CASSRGYEQYF.

This clone has just a few counts. The V call is TRBV5-1, the J call TRBJ2-7; 7 bases line up with TRBD1. Germline loops: CDR1 SGHRS, CDR2 YFSETQ. The CDR3 totals 13 residues. J was trimmed by 5 bases and V by 5 bases; bases with no gene match: 7. DNA of the CDR3: TGCGCCAGCAGGCTTAACGACAGGGACGAGCAGTACTTC. It codes for CASRLNDRDEQYF.

The chain carries TRBV6-1 and TRBJ1-2; 7 bases agree with TRBD1. Per the germline V gene, CDR1 is MNHNS and CDR2 is SASEGT. There are 12 residues in the CDR3. Trimming took 3 bases from V and 6 from J; bases not matched to a gene: 1. The CDR3 nucleotides are TGTGCCAGCAGTGAGACAGGGCATGGCTACACCTTC. Translated, it gives CASSETGHGYTF.

The chain carries TRBV6-5 and TRBJ2-4; TRBD1 is a possible D gene (8 bases). The germline V gene has CDR1 MNHEY and CDR2 SVGAGI. Trimming shortened V by 6 bases and J by 6 bases, and 15 bases separated the two germline ends. CDR3 length: 14 amino acids. The CDR3 region is CASRTTGEGNIQYF. The CDR3 nucleotides are TGTGCCAGCAGGACGACAGGGGAGGGAAACATTCAGTACTTC.

The chain carries TRBV7-2 and TRBJ2-3, with D possibly TRBD2 on 5 matching bases. V gave up 2 bases and J gave up 2 bases, with 11 bases separating them. Germline CDR1 reads SGHTA; CDR2 reads FQGNSA. The CDR3 is 15 residues long. The CDR3 bases are TGTGCCAGCAGCTTATTCCAGCGGCACACAGATACGCAGTATTTT. The encoded protein is CASSLFQRHTDTQYF.

The J gene is TRBJ1-5, the V gene TRBV7-9; D not resolved. V was cut by 1 base and J by 7 bases, with 8 bases left in between. The CDR3 is 13 amino acids. From germline, CDR1 is SEHNR and CDR2 FQNEAQ (reference sequence). CDR3 in DNA: TGTGCCAGCAGCTTAGGTAGCGGCCAGCCCCAGCATTTT. Amino acid sequence: CASSLGSGQPQHF.

This clone was observed a few times. The V gene is TRBV7-8, the J gene TRBJ1-6, with TRBD1 matching over 7 bases. After removal of 0 bases from V and 10 bases from J, the junction contained 6 bases not matched to a gene. The CDR3 sequence is 15 residues long. The germline V gene encodes CDR1 SGHVS and CDR2 FQNEAQ. The CDR3 spells CASSLATGSGSPLHF. The CDR3, as DNA: TGTGCCAGCAGCTTAGCGACAGGGTCGGGGTCACCCCTCCACTTT.

This chain links TRBV19 with TRBJ1-4; the D is unclear. CDR1 LNHDA and CDR2 SQIVND come from the germline V gene (reference sequence). The germline V and J ends were trimmed by 11 bases and 10 bases, with 11 bases remaining between them. The length of the CDR3 is 10 residues. The CDR3 region has the DNA TGTGCCCCTAAGGGAGGAAAACTGTTTTTT. Protein: CAPKGGKLFF.

This CDR3 is CASSLQGENIQYF. CDR3 sequence (DNA): TGTGCCAGCAGCTTACAGGGGGAAAACATTCAGTACTTC. The V call is TRBV11-3, the J call TRBJ2-4; 7 nucleotides align to TRBD1. V lost 2 bases to trimming and J lost 5 bases; unmatched junction nucleotides: 0. This CDR3 has 13 residues. Germline CDR1 and CDR2: SGHNT and YENEEA.

The V call is TRBV7-9, the J call TRBJ1-3; tentatively, D is TRBD1 (6 bases). This CDR3 comprises 15 residues. The ends were cut back, 5 bases at V and 2 bases at J, with 13 bases in the middle. Germline assignment: CDR1 SEHNR and CDR2 FQNEAQ (reference sequence). CDR3 sequence: CASSPWTVAGNTIYF. CDR3 nucleotide sequence: TGTGCCAGCAGCCCTTGGACAGTCGCTGGAAACACCATATATTTT.

This clone has a handful of counts. The same CDR3 is also encoded by other DNA sequences in this sample. J is TRBJ1-4 and V is TRBV11-2; weak D call: TRBD1 (5 bases). CDR1 and CDR2 from the germline V gene are SGHAT and FQNNGV. This CDR3 contains 15 residues. V was clipped by 2 bases and J by 3 bases, with 10 bases between them. CDR3 amino acids: CASSLSTGSNEKLFF. In DNA, the CDR3 is TGTGCCAGCAGCTTATCTACAGGCTCTAATGAAAAACTGTTTTTT.

There are a few counts of this clone. The chain is built from TRBV14 and TRBJ2-2; D may be TRBD1 (5 bases). The length of the CDR3 is 16 residues. V lost 5 bases to trimming and J lost 2 bases, with 15 bases between them. The germline gives CDR1 SGHDN, CDR2 FVKESK. CDR3 DNA: TGTGCCAGCAGCGAAGGGGTTAGCAGCAACACCGGGGAGCTGTTTTTT. Translated: CASSEGVSSNTGELFF.

The J gene is TRBJ2-1, the V gene TRBV6-6; TRBD2 agrees at 7 bases. The length of the CDR3 is 12 residues. Germline trimming cut 6 bases from V and 12 bases from J; bases unmatched to any gene: 8. From germline, CDR1 is MNHNY and CDR2 SVGAGI (reference sequence). CDR3 region: CASRSGVKRQFF. The CDR3 region has the DNA TGTGCCAGCAGGAGCGGGGTAAAAAGGCAGTTCTTC.

In DNA, the CDR3 is TGTGCCAGTAGGAGGGGGCAGGGAGAGACCCAGTACTTC. Translated: CASRRGQGETQYF. This chain connects TRBV19 to TRBJ2-5; TRBD1 aligns across 7 bases. With 6 bases clipped from V and 4 bases from J, the junction kept 5 bases outside the gene matches. The CDR3 contains 13 residues. Germline lookup yields CDR1 LNHDA and CDR2 SQIVND (reference sequence). Full variable domain (remainder filled in from reference TRBV19 and TRBJ2-5): DGGITQSPKYLFRKEGQNVTLSCEQNLNHDAMYWYRQDPGQGLRLIYYSQIVNDFQKGDIAEGYSVSREKKESFPLTVTSAQKNPTAFYLCASRRGQGETQYFGPGTRLLVL.

The chain recombines TRBV11-2 with TRBJ1-5; D remains ambiguous. Germline V gene data show CDR1 as SGHAT and CDR2 as FQNNGV. The CDR3 is 14 residues long. V lost 3 bases and J 2 bases, leaving 8 bases between the germline ends. CDR3 residues: CASSFGEGNQPQHF. In DNA form, the CDR3 reads TGTGCCAGCAGCTTCGGGGAGGGCAATCAGCCCCAGCATTTT.

CDR3: CASRSRGLAGGNTGELFF. CDR3 sequence (DNA): TGTGCCAGCAGGTCAAGAGGGTTAGCGGGAGGTAACACCGGGGAGCTGTTTTTT. The chain uses TRBV4-2 and TRBJ2-2; 10 bases fit TRBD2. This CDR3 spans 18 amino acids. The germline V gene has CDR1 LGHNA and CDR2 YNFKEQ. Unmatched junction bases numbered 12, after V lost 6 bases and J lost 2 bases.